Following are 2 T cell receptor beta chains from one sample sequenced in a study of shared T cell receptors in the human thymus. Here immunoSEQ multiplex PCR was the method, and the copy in TCRdb shows in-frame clones only, minus some. The sample holds about 500,000 clones, about four fifths seen once. These sequences were also reported in another study, on human thymus T cells.

The sequencing sample was made of thymocytes. The receptors here all came from a boy under two years old with a congenital heart defect.

This rearrangement joins TRBV7-2 to TRBJ2-3, with 10 bases identical to TRBD2. With V trimmed by 5 bases and J by 10 bases, 18 bases remained unmatched. CDR3 length: 17 residues. Germline CDR1 and CDR2: SGHTA and FQGNSA. The CDR3 DNA follows: TGTGCCAGCAGCCCAACAGTGAGCGGGAGGGCCGAGTACGCGCAGTATTTT. As protein: CASSPTVSGRAEYAQYF.

This chain joins TRBV10-3 and TRBJ2-7; D is unclear. Germline CDR1 ENHRY, CDR2 SYGVKD. The CDR3 extends over 14 amino acids. V gave up 3 bases and J gave up 1 base, with 10 bases separating them. CDR3 bases: TGTGCCATCAGTGAAACTCCCGGGTCCTACGAGCAGTACTTC. As protein: CAISETPGSYEQYF.